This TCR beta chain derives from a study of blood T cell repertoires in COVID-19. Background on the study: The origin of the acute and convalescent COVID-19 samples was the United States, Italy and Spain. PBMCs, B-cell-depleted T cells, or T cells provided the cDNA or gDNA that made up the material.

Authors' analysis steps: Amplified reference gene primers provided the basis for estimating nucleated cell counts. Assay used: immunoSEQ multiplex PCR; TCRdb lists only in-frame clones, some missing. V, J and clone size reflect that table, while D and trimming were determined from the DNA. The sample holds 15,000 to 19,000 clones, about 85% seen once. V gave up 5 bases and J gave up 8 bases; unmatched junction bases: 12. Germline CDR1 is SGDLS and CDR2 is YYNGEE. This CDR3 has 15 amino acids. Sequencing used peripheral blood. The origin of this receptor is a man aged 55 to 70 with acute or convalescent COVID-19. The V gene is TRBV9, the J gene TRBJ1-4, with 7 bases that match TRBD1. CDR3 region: CASSNSGGLGEKLFF. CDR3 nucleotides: TGTGCCAGCAGTAACTCAGGGGGATTAGGAGAAAAACTGTTTTTT.